The next 23 T cell receptor beta chains were all read from a single sample in a study of T cell responses to AZD1222 COVID-19 vaccine. Repertoires were generated with immunoSEQ multiplex PCR, while TCRdb's copy carries only in-frame clones and drops some. The table shows 200,000 or so clones, with 90% to 95% occurring only once. Specimen: peripheral blood, collected on day 0 of AZD1222 vaccination. Receptors were obtained from an adult in good health.

This sequence joins TRBV29-1 and TRBJ2-2; D is undetermined. V gave up 2 bases and J gave up 0 bases, with 4 bases separating them. CDR1 is SQVTM, CDR2 ANQGSEA, per germline. The CDR3 extends over 13 amino acids. CDR3 nucleotide sequence: TGCAGCGTTGAACAGGCGAACACCGGGGAGCTGTTTTTT. It specifies CSVEQANTGELFF.

This chain joins TRBV21-1 and TRBJ1-2; the tabulated D call, TRBD1, remains unverified against the DNA. TRBV21-1 corresponds to a pseudogene. The CDR3 consists of 16 residues. CDR3 nucleotides: TGTGCCAGCAGCAAAGGGTTTCCGCTTCCCTGGGGCGGCTACACCTTC. Amino acids: CASSKGFPLPWGGYTF.

The V gene is TRBV27, the J gene TRBJ2-3; D possibly corresponds to TRBD2 (6 bases). Trimming removed 4 bases from V and 4 bases from J, with 15 bases in between. This CDR3 contains 15 residues. From germline, CDR1 is MNHEY and CDR2 SMNVEV (reference sequence). CDR3 in amino acids: CASSSGLTPADTQYF. Written as DNA, the CDR3 is TGTGCCAGCAGTTCGGGACTCACTCCCGCAGATACGCAGTATTTT.

This clone came up once. The chain combines TRBV6-2 or TRBV6-3 with TRBJ2-6; TRBD1 matches 12 bases. V shed 6 bases, J shed 3 bases, and the junction held 12 bases outside the gene matches. The germline gives CDR1 MNHEY, CDR2 SVGEGT. The CDR3 runs to 19 residues. The CDR3 here is CASSPLRGQGASGANVLTF. In DNA, the CDR3 is TGTGCCAGCAGCCCCCTGAGGGGACAGGGGGCAAGTGGGGCCAACGTCCTGACTTTC.

V gene TRBV19 combines with J gene TRBJ1-1; TRBD1 might be the D (6 bases). V gave up 3 bases and J gave up 9 bases, with 17 bases separating them. This CDR3 comprises 14 residues. CDR1 is LNHDA, CDR2 SQIVND, per germline (reference sequence). The CDR3 spells CASSISPGDGKAFF. DNA of the CDR3: TGTGCCAGTAGTATTTCGCCAGGGGACGGAAAAGCTTTCTTT.

V usage is TRBV19 and J usage is TRBJ1-5; D is unclear. From germline, CDR1 is LNHDA and CDR2 SQIVND (reference sequence). Trimming stripped 7 bases from V and 0 bases from J, with 13 bases between. This CDR3 has 15 amino acids. The DNA for the CDR3 is TGTGCCAGTAATTATCCTGACGGTAGCAATCAGCCCCAGCATTTT. It encodes CASNYPDGSNQPQHF.

V usage is TRBV29-1 and J usage is TRBJ1-2; 9 bases fit TRBD1. This CDR3 spans 13 amino acids. The V gene's germline CDR1 is SQVTM and CDR2 ANQGSEA. V was pared by 0 bases and J by 4 bases, with 0 bases of the junction left unmatched. The CDR3 DNA is TGCAGCGTTGAAGAACAGGGGGCCTATGGCTACACCTTC. It encodes CSVEEQGAYGYTF.

The chain employs TRBV4-1 and TRBJ1-6, with D unclear. The germline gives CDR1 MGHRA, CDR2 YSYEKL. V lost 0 bases to trimming and J lost 9 bases, with 12 bases between them. This CDR3 has 15 residues. CDR3 loop: CASSQDEMVFSPLHF. CDR3 DNA: TGCGCCAGCAGCCAAGATGAAATGGTGTTTTCACCCCTCCACTTT.

The gene calls are TRBV11-2 and TRBJ1-5; 7 positions agree with TRBD1. The germline V gene has CDR1 SGHAT and CDR2 FQNNGV. J was trimmed by 2 bases and V by 4 bases; bases with no gene match: 2. This CDR3 is 14 amino acids long. CDR3 loop: CASSYGTGNQPQHF. The CDR3 nucleotides read TGTGCCAGCAGCTACGGGACAGGCAATCAGCCCCAGCATTTT. The entire variable domain, with the rest obtained from reference TRBV11-2 and TRBJ1-5, is as follows: EAGVAQSPRYKIIEKRQSVAFWCNPISGHATLYWYQQILGQGPKLLIQFQNNGVVDDSQLPKDRFSAERLKGVDSTLKIQPAKLEDSAVYLCASSYGTGNQPQHFGDGTRLSIL.

J is TRBJ1-2 and V is TRBV9; no firm D call. The germline V and J ends were trimmed by 4 bases and 3 bases, with 16 bases remaining between them. The length of the CDR3 is 15 residues. Per the germline V gene, CDR1 is SGDLS and CDR2 is YYNGEE. In DNA, the CDR3 is TGTGCCAGCAGCCCCCTGAAGCTGGGAGACTATGGCTACACCTTC. Translating gives CASSPLKLGDYGYTF.

V and J are TRBV28 and TRBJ1-6; D is unresolved. This CDR3 contains 18 residues. Trimming took off 3 bases at V and 7 bases at J, with 22 bases between the two ends. CDR1 and CDR2 (germline): MDHEN, SYDVKM. The CDR3 region is CASSFSLPGINPNSPLHF. The CDR3 DNA reads as TGTGCCAGCAGTTTCTCCCTGCCGGGAATCAATCCAAATTCACCCCTCCACTTT.

The table lists this clone with a count of one. The chain carries TRBV19 and TRBJ1-5, with D possibly being TRBD1 (6 bases). Trimming stripped 0 bases from V and 7 bases from J, with 16 bases between. The CDR3 sequence is 16 residues long. Germline CDR1 and CDR2: LNHDA and SQIVND (reference sequence). CDR3 coding DNA: TGTGCCAGTAGTATAGATCGAGGGACATCGGTGCAGCCCCAGCATTTT. It is translated as CASSIDRGTSVQPQHF.

V usage is TRBV28 and J usage is TRBJ2-1; D possibly corresponds to TRBD2 (5 bases). V was clipped by 4 bases and J by 3 bases, with 19 bases between them. The CDR3 length is 17 residues. Germline V gives CDR1 MDHEN, CDR2 SYDVKM. In DNA form, the CDR3 reads TGTGCCAGCAGTTCCCCCCGTCCGGGGAAGGGCTACAATGAGCAGTTCTTC. Amino acids: CASSSPRPGKGYNEQFF.

The table lists this clone with a few counts. V gene TRBV5-4 combines with J gene TRBJ2-7, with D maybe TRBD2 (8 bases). There are 16 residues in the CDR3. Germline CDR1 is SGHNT and CDR2 is YYREEE (reference sequence). Between the trimmed V and J ends, which lost 4 bases and 4 bases, there was a span of 21 bases. The CDR3 nucleotides read TGTGCCAGCAGCGATAAGGGACTAGTGACAGGGTACGAGCAGTACTTC. Translated: CASSDKGLVTGYEQYF.

J is TRBJ2-2 and V is TRBV5-1, with TRBD2 identical over 10 bases. Per germline, CDR1 SGHRS and CDR2 YFSETQ. The CDR3 is 20 residues long. V was pared by 3 bases and J by 0 bases, with 14 bases of the junction left unmatched. DNA for the CDR3: TGCGCCAGCAGCTCCCGGGCGCTAGCGGGAGACGCCGCGAACACCGGGGAGCTGTTTTTT. Amino acid sequence: CASSSRALAGDAANTGELFF.

V usage is TRBV2 and J usage is TRBJ2-1, with 8 bases that match TRBD2. This CDR3 is 20 amino acids long. Germline V gene lookup returns CDR1 SNHLY and CDR2 FYNNEI. V gave up 6 bases and J gave up 0 bases; unmatched junction bases: 19. CDR3 loop: CASRARTVGGGGSSYNEQFF. In nucleotides, the CDR3 is TGTGCCAGCAGGGCACGGACAGTCGGGGGGGGCGGAAGCTCCTACAATGAGCAGTTCTTC.

The chain couples TRBV5-6 to TRBJ2-1; D gene uncertain. Germline CDR1 is SGHDT and CDR2 is YYEEEE. Trimming cost V 0 bases and J 6 bases, with 10 bases left between them. The CDR3 covers 14 residues. The CDR3 loop is CASSLVVQINEQFF. The CDR3 DNA reads TGTGCCAGCAGCTTGGTAGTTCAAATCAATGAGCAGTTCTTC.

The chain links TRBV6-2 or TRBV6-3 to TRBJ2-7; 8 bases map to TRBD2. The CDR3 has 15 residues. From germline, CDR1 is MNHEY and CDR2 SVGEGT. Trimming at V came to 4 bases and at J to 3 bases, leaving 8 bases not matched to a gene. The CDR3 is CASSSPQRERYEQYF. In nucleotides, the CDR3 is TGTGCCAGCAGTTCCCCACAGCGGGAGCGCTACGAGCAGTACTTC.

The sample holds one count of this clone. The V gene is TRBV27, the J gene TRBJ2-7; D unclear. This CDR3 is 13 amino acids long. Germline V lookup: CDR1 MNHEY, CDR2 SMNVEV (reference sequence). V lost 7 bases, J lost 4 bases, and 14 bases lay in between. The CDR3 bases are TGTGCCAGCACCCCTGGTCCAGGTTACGAGCAGTACTTC. This sequence encodes CASTPGPGYEQYF.

The chain joins TRBV12-3 or TRBV12-4 to TRBJ2-5; no clear D gene. The CDR3 covers 11 residues. Trimming stripped 3 bases from V and 2 bases from J, with 1 base between. CDR3 DNA sequence: TGTGCCAGCAGTTTGCAAGAGACCCAGTACTTC. Amino acid sequence: CASSLQETQYF.

CDR3 coding DNA: TGTGCCAGCAGTTTAAGTCGGGGGCTTTGGGCTTTCTTT. Amino acids: CASSLSRGLWAFF. The rearrangement links TRBV27 to TRBJ1-1, with D perhaps matching TRBD1 (6 bases). Germline values: CDR1 MNHEY, CDR2 SMNVEV (reference sequence). The CDR3 is 13 amino acids. The V end was cut by 2 bases, the J end by 11 bases, with 15 bases between.

This sequence joins TRBV6-5 and TRBJ2-7; D is undetermined. Germline V gene sequence: CDR1 MNHEY, CDR2 SVGAGI. This CDR3 contains 13 residues. V was clipped by 0 bases and J by 0 bases, with 3 bases between them. The CDR3 sequence: CASSYSSSYEQYF. CDR3 DNA: TGTGCCAGCAGTTACTCCAGCTCCTACGAGCAGTACTTC.

DNA of the CDR3: TGTGCCAGCAGTCATAGAGGCACAGATACGCAGTATTTT. Translated: CASSHRGTDTQYF. The V call is TRBV7-3, the J call TRBJ2-3; D gene ambiguous. The CDR3 runs to 13 residues. Trimming removed 6 bases from V and 1 base from J, with 8 bases in between. Looked up from germline, CDR1 is SGHTA and CDR2 is FQGTGA.